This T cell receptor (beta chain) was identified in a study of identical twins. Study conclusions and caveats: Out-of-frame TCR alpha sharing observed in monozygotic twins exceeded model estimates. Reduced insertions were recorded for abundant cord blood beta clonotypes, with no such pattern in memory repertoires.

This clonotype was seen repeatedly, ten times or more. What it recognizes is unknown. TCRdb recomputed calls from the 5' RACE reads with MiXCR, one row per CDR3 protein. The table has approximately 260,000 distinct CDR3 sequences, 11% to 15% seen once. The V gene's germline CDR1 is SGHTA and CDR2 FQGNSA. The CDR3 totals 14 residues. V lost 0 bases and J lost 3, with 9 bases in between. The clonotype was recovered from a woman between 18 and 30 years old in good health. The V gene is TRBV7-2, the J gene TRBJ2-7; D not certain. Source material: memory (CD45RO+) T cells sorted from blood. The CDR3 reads CASSLAGVNYEQYF. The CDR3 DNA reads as TGTGCCAGCAGCTTAGCTGGAGTTAACTACGAGCAGTACTTC.